This TCR beta chain originates from a study of blood T cell repertoires in COVID-19. Authors' data handling: Amplification from reference gene primers served as the basis for estimated nucleated cell counts. Produced via immunoSEQ multiplex PCR; TCRdb's table is partial and in-frame only. The V and J calls and clone size were taken over from that table, and D and trimming were inferred from the DNA. The table lists about 61,000 clones, 65% to 85% of them singletons. This CDR3 has 12 amino acids. V lost 2 bases and J lost 7, with 9 bases in between. The germline CDR1 and CDR2 sequences are LNHNV and YYDKDF (reference sequence).

The sequenced sample was peripheral blood. This TCR was sampled from a woman in her 70s with acute or convalescent COVID-19. V and J are TRBV15 and TRBJ2-7; D possibly corresponds to TRBD1 (5 bases). CDR3 bases: TGTGCCACCAGCAGAACAGGCAGGGAGCAGTACTTC. As protein: CATSRTGREQYF.